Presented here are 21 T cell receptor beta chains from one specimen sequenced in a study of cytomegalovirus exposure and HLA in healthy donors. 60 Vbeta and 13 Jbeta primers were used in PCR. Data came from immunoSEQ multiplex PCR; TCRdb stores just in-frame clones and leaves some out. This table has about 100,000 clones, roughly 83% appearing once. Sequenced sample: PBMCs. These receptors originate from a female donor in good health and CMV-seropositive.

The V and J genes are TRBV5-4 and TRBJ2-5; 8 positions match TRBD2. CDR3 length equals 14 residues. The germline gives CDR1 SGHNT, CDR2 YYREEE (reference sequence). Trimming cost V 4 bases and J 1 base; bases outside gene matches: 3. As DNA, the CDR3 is TGTGCCAGCAGCCCAGGGACTAGCCAAGAGACCCAGTACTTC. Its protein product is CASSPGTSQETQYF.

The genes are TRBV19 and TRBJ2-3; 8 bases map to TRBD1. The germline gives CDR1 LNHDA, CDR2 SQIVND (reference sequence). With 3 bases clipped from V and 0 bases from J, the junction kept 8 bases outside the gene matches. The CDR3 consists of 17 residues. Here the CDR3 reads CASSIRGPRTSTDTQYF. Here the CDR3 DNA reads TGTGCCAGTAGTATCAGGGGGCCTAGGACTAGCACAGATACGCAGTATTTT.

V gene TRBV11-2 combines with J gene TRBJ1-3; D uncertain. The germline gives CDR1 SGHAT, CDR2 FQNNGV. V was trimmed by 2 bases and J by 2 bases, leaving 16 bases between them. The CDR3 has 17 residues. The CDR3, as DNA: TGTGCCAGCAGCTTATACCCGGGAGGGCGACCTGGAAACACCATATATTTT. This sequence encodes CASSLYPGGRPGNTIYF.

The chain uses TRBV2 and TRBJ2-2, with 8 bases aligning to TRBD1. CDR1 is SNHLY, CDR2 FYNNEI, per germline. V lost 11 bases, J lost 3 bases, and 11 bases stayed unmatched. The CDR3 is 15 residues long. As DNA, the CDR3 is TGTGCCGGACAGGCGGGACAGGTCGACACCGGGGAGCTGTTTTTT. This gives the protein CAGQAGQVDTGELFF.

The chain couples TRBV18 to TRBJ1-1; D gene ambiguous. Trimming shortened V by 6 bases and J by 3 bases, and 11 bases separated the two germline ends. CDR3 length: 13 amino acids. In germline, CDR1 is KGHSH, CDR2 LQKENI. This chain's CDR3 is CASSPNVYTEAFF. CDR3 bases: TGTGCCAGCTCTCCAAATGTCTACACTGAAGCTTTCTTT.

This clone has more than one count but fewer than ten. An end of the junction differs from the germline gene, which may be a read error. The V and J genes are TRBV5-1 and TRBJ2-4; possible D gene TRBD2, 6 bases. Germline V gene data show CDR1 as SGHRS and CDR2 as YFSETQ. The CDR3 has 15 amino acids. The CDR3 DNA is TGCGCCAGCAGCTTGGAACGGGAGAGCAGGAACAGTCAGTACTTC. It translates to CASSLERESRNSQYF.

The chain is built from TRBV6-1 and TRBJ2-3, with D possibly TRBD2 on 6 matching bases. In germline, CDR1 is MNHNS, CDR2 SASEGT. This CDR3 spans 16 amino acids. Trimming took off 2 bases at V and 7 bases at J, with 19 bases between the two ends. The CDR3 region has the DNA TGTGCCAGCAGTGAACCCCCGGCTAGCGCTGACTATACGCAGTATTTT. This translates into CASSEPPASADYTQYF.

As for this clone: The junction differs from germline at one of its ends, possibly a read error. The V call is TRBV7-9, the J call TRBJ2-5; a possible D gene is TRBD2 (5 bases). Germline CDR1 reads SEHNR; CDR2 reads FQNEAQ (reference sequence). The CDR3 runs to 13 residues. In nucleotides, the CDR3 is TGTTCCAGCAGTAGGTCGGGGCAAGAGACCCAGTACTTC. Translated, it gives CSSSRSGQETQYF.

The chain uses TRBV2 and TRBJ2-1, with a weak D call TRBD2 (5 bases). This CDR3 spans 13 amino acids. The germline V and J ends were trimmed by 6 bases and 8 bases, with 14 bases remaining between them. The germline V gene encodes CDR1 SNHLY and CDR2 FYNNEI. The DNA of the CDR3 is TGTGCCAGCAGGTTTCTAGCTCCACATGAGCAGTTCTTC. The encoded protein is CASRFLAPHEQFF.

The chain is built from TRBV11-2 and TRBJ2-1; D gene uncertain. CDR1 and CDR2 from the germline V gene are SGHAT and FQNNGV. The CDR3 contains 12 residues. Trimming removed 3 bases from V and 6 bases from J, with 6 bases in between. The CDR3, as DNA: TGTGCCAGCAGCTTGGTCGGCAATGAGCAGTTCTTC. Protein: CASSLVGNEQFF.

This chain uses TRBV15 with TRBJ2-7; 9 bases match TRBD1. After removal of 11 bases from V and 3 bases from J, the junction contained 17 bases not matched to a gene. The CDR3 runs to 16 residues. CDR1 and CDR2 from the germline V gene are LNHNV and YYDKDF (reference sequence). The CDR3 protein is CAPPLSKTGGDYEQYF. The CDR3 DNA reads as TGTGCCCCACCTCTTTCCAAGACAGGGGGGGACTACGAGCAGTACTTC.

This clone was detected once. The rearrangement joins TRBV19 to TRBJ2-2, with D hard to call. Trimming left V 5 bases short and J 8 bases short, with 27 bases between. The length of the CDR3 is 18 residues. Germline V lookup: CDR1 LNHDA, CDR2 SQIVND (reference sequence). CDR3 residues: CASSPPPPRGFSGGELFF. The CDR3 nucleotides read TGTGCCAGTAGTCCCCCTCCTCCCCGCGGATTCTCTGGGGGGGAGCTGTTTTTT.

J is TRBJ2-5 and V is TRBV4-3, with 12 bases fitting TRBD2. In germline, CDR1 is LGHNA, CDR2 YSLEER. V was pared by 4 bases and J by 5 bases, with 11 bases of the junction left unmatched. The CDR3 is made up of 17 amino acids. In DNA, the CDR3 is TGCGCCAGCAGCCCAGAGAGGCTAGCGGGGGGGCAGGAGACCCAGTACTTC. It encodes CASSPERLAGGQETQYF.

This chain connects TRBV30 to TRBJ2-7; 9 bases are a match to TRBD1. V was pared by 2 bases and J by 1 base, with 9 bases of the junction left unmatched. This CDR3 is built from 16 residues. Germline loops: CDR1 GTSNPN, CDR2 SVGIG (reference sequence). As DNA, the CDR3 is TGTGCCTGGAGTCCGCGGAGCGGACAGGGGTCCTACGAGCAGTACTTC. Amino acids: CAWSPRSGQGSYEQYF. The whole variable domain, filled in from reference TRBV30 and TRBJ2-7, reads SQTIHQWPATLVQPVGSPLSLECTVEGTSNPNLYWYRQAAGRGLQLLFYSVGIGQISSEVPQNLSASRPQDRQFILSSKKLLLSDSGFYLCAWSPRSGQGSYEQYFGPGTRLTVT.

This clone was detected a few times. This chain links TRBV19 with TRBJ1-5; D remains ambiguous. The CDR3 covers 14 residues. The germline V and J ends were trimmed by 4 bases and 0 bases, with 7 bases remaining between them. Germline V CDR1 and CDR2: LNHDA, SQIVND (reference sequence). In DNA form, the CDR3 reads TGTGCCAGTAGTACAGGCCATAGCAATCAGCCCCAGCATTTT. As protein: CASSTGHSNQPQHF.

CDR3 in amino acids: CASSLTGGGAAEAFF. Written as DNA, the CDR3 is TGTGCCAGCAGCTTAACGGGAGGGGGCGCGGCTGAAGCTTTCTTT. This rearrangement joins TRBV7-2 to TRBJ1-1, with 7 bases lining up with TRBD1. Germline values: CDR1 SGHTA, CDR2 FQGNSA. The CDR3 sequence is 15 residues long. The trim removed 2 bases at V and 6 bases at J, leaving 9 bases unmatched.

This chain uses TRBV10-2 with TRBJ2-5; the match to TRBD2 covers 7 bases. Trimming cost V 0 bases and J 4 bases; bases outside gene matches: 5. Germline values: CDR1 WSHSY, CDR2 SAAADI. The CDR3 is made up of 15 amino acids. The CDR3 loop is CASSESIGGGETQYF. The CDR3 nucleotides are TGCGCCAGCAGTGAGTCGATTGGGGGGGGAGAGACCCAGTACTTC.

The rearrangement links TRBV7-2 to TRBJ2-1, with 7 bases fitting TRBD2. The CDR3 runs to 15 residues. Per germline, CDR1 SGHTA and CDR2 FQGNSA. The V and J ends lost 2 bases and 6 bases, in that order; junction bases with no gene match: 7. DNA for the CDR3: TGTGCCAGCAGCTTAAATTCTTGGGGGGGCAATGAGCAGTTCTTC. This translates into CASSLNSWGGNEQFF.

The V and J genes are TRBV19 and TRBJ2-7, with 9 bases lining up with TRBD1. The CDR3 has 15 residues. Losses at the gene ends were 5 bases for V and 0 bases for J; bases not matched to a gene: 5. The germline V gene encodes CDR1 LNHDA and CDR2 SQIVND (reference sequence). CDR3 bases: TGTGCCAGTAGTCGAACAGGGGGCGCCTCCTACGAGCAGTACTTC. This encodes CASSRTGGASYEQYF. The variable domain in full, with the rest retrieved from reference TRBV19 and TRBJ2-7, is DGGITQSPKYLFRKEGQNVTLSCEQNLNHDAMYWYRQDPGQGLRLIYYSQIVNDFQKGDIAEGYSVSREKKESFPLTVTSAQKNPTAFYLCASSRTGGASYEQYFGPGTRLTVT.

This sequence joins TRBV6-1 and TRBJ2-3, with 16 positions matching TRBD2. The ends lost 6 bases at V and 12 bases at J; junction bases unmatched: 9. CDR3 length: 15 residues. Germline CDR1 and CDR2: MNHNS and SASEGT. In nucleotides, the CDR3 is TGTGCCAGCAGCCTGACCGGGACTAGCGGGGGGGCCCAGTATTTT. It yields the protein CASSLTGTSGGAQYF.

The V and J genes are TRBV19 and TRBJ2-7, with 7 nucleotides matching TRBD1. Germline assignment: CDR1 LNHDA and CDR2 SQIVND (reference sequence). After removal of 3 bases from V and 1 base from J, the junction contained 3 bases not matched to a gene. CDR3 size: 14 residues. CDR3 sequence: CASSIRDSSYEQYF. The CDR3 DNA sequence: TGTGCCAGTAGTATCCGGGACAGTTCCTACGAGCAGTACTTC. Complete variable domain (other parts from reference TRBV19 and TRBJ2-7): DGGITQSPKYLFRKEGQNVTLSCEQNLNHDAMYWYRQDPGQGLRLIYYSQIVNDFQKGDIAEGYSVSREKKESFPLTVTSAQKNPTAFYLCASSIRDSSYEQYFGPGTRLTVT.